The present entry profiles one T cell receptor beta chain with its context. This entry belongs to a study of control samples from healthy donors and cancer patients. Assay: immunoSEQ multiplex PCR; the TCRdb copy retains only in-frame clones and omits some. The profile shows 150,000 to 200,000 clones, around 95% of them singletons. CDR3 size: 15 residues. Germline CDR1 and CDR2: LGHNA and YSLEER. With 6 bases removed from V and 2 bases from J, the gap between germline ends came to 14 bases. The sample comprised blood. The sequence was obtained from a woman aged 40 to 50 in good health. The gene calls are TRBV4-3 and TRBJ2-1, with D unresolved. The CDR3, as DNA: TGCGCCAGCAGGCACCTTTCCCAACCCTACAATGAGCAGTTCTTC. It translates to CASRHLSQPYNEQFF.